This T cell receptor beta chain is drawn from a study of CD8+ T cells in alopecia areata. Study as a whole: It was 6 to 18 months of tofacitinib, and then there were 6 months off drug.

This clone appeared a few times. Once RNA had been extracted, it was reverse transcribed into cDNA to act as the sequencing template. Libraries were prepared by immunoSEQ multiplex PCR; TCRdb keeps only in-frame clonotypes and omits some of them. The data hold approximately 300,000 clones, with 58% observed a single time. The sample's treatment: oral pan-JAK inhibitor, 5-10 mg twice daily. Lesional scalp punch biopsies and peripheral blood came from alopecia areata patients. The CDR3 length is 12 residues. Germline CDR1 is PRHDT and CDR2 is FYEKMQ (reference sequence). The V end lost 5 bases, the J end lost 2 bases, and 6 bases lay between the germline ends.

This specimen consisted of CD4+ T cells sorted from blood, obtained at week 24, from a patient treated with tofacitinib. This chain connects TRBV13 to TRBJ1-2; D gene uncertain. The origin of this receptor is a human donor with alopecia areata. The CDR3 spells CASSRENYGYTF. DNA of the CDR3: TGTGCCAGCAGCCGGGAGAACTATGGCTACACCTTC.